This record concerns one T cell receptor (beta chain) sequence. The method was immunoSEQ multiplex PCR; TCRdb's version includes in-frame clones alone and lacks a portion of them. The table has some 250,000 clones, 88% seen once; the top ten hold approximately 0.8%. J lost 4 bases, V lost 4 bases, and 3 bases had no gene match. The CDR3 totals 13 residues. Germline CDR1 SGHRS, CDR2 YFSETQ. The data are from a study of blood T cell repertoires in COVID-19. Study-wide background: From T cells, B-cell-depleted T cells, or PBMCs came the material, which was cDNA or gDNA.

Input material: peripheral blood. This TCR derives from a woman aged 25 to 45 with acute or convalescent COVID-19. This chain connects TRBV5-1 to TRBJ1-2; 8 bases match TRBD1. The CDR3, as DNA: TGCGCCAGCAGCACAGGACAGGGCTATGGCTACACCTTC. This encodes CASSTGQGYGYTF.